What follows is one T cell receptor (beta chain) and its context. Antigen specificity is unknown. The data originate from a study of blood T cells in healthy people across ages. A second PCR, run for about 7 to 11 cycles, used a sample-barcoded 5' primer plus a J-beta primer mix. MiXCR, run by TCRdb on the 5' RACE reads, gives a single entry per CDR3 protein. The repertoire holds under 750,000 distinct CDR3 sequences, with more than 45% as singletons. Germline V gives CDR1 SGHAT, CDR2 FQNNGV. V was clipped by 5 bases and J by 3 bases; unmatched bases: 5. The CDR3 contains 15 residues. Study-level points and caveats: Relative to aged donors, long-lived donors carried more naive CD4+ cells and displayed higher diversity.

This chain connects TRBV11-2 to TRBJ1-5, with TRBD1 identical over 9 bases. Sample: blood. This receptor was obtained from a man of 80 years or more in good health. The CDR3 DNA is TGTGCCAGCAGCCCGACAGGGGGAAACAATCAGCCCCAGCATTTT. It encodes CASSPTGGNNQPQHF.